This passage covers 15 T cell receptor beta chains from one sample sequenced in a study of post-analysis software for immune sequencing data. Study conclusions and caveats: TRBV segments more frequent in patients than in controls numbered several and included TRBV5-6, TRBV5-1 and TRBV20-1.

The antigens of these receptors remain unknown. The authors incorporated unique molecular identifiers into the TCR beta cDNA libraries. TCRdb re-analysed the PCR reads in MiXCR, keeping a single row per CDR3 protein. There are hundreds of thousands of distinct CDR3 sequences in the sample; roughly 27% occur only once, and approximately 0.6% lies in the top ten. The sample taken for sequencing was blood. These receptors all come from a girl between 5 and 17 years old with multiple sclerosis.

This rearrangement joins TRBV4-3 to TRBJ1-1; no firm D call. Germline V lookup: CDR1 LGHNA, CDR2 YSLEER. The V end lost 0 bases, the J end lost 1 base, and 9 bases lay between the germline ends. This CDR3 is built from 15 residues. The CDR3 is CASSQESRTNTEAFF. The CDR3 nucleotides are TGCGCCAGCAGCCAAGAATCACGTACGAACACTGAAGCTTTCTTT.

This clonotype showed up just once. The genes are TRBV20-1 and TRBJ2-4, with D possibly matching TRBD2 (6 bases). The last part of the DNA fits TRBJ2-7 better; the J call may be wrong. Germline CDR1 is DFQATT and CDR2 is SNEGSKA (reference sequence). This CDR3 is 14 amino acids long. The CDR3 nucleotides read TGCAGTGCTAGAGACGCCGTTAGCGGCTACGAGCAGTACTTC. Encoded protein: CSARDAVSGYEQYF.

This clonotype was detected only a few times. The CDR3 here is CSVLRGANIQYF. CDR3 in DNA: TGCAGCGTCCTGAGGGGGGCGAACATTCAGTACTTC. The rearrangement links TRBV29-1 to TRBJ2-4; D possibly matches TRBD1 or TRBD2 (6 bases each). Per the germline V gene, CDR1 is SQVTM and CDR2 is ANQGSEA. The CDR3 runs to 12 residues. V lost 6 bases to trimming and J lost 7 bases, with 13 bases between them.

This sequence joins TRBV5-1 and TRBJ2-7; 10 positions agree with TRBD2. Germline V gene data show CDR1 as SGHRS and CDR2 as YFSETQ. The CDR3 runs 16 residues. Trimming at V came to 4 bases and at J to 2 bases, leaving 9 bases not matched to a gene. The chain's CDR3 is CASSSHLGLAAYEQYF. DNA for the CDR3: TGCGCCAGCAGCAGCCACCTCGGACTAGCGGCCTACGAGCAGTACTTC.

The genes are TRBV20-1 and TRBJ2-5, with TRBD2 identical over 8 bases. Germline V gene lookup returns CDR1 DFQATT and CDR2 SNEGSKA (reference sequence). The V and J ends lost 0 bases and 5 bases, in that order; junction bases with no gene match: 8. The CDR3 loop spans 15 amino acids. The CDR3 region has the DNA TGCAGTGCTAGAGATATAGCGGGGCGGAGGGAGACCCAGTACTTC. It codes for CSARDIAGRRETQYF.

A remark on this clonotype: One junction end disagrees with the germline gene, perhaps due to a read error. The CDR3 DNA sequence: TGTGCCAGCAGCGTTAGACTAGCGGAGAACCAAGGGACCCAGTACTTC. Its protein product is CASSVRLAENQGTQYF. This sequence joins TRBV7-2 and TRBJ2-7, with 9 bases aligning to TRBD2. The assigned J gene may be wrong: the sequence end matches TRBJ2-5 better. The CDR3 sequence is 16 residues long. CDR1 SGHTA and CDR2 FQGNSA come from the germline V gene.

This rearrangement joins TRBV25-1 to TRBJ1-6; D is ambiguous. The V gene lost 3 bases and the J gene lost 7 bases, with 7 bases spanning the gap. This CDR3 is 13 amino acids long. CDR1 is MGHDK and CDR2 is SYGVNS in the germline V gene. CDR3 region: CASSDWANSPLHF. The CDR3, as DNA: TGTGCCAGCAGTGATTGGGCAAATTCACCCCTCCACTTT.

This clonotype has ten or more counts. The chain joins TRBV5-1 to TRBJ2-1; possible D gene TRBD2, 6 bases. V was clipped by 2 bases and J by 2 bases, with 11 bases between them. The CDR3 spans 15 residues. Germline V gene data show CDR1 as SGHRS and CDR2 as YFSETQ. The DNA for the CDR3 is TGCGCCAGCAGCTTTGGCGGGACGACCTACAATGAGCAGTTCTTC. The encoded protein is CASSFGGTTYNEQFF.

The chain combines TRBV4-3 with TRBJ1-1; D unresolved. Deletions cut 4 bases from V and 5 bases from J, with 11 bases between. The CDR3 has 13 residues. Germline V lookup: CDR1 LGHNA, CDR2 YSLEER. CDR3 amino acids: CASSPQMWTEAFF. CDR3 DNA sequence: TGCGCCAGCAGCCCGCAAATGTGGACTGAAGCTTTCTTT.

For this clonotype: One end of the junction fails to match germline, which may point to a read error. This chain connects TRBV7-7 to TRBJ2-2, with TRBD2 identical over 13 bases. This CDR3 is 15 amino acids long. Germline V CDR1 and CDR2: SSHAT, FNYEAQ (reference sequence). The CDR3 here is CASSPTSGGTGELFF. As DNA, the CDR3 is TGTGCTAGCAGTCCGACTAGCGGGGGGACCGGGGAGCTGTTTTTT.

This chain links TRBV6-6 with TRBJ1-1, with D possibly being TRBD1 (6 bases). From germline, CDR1 is MNHNY and CDR2 SVGAGI (reference sequence). This CDR3 has 12 residues. Trimming took off 2 bases at V and 8 bases at J, with 9 bases between the two ends. The CDR3 region is CASSYGGREAFF. The DNA for the CDR3 is TGTGCCAGCAGTTACGGGGGGCGAGAAGCTTTCTTT.

This clonotype appeared a few times. The V call is TRBV7-2, the J call TRBJ2-3; 10 bases agree with TRBD2. The CDR3 consists of 15 residues. V shed 3 bases and J 4 bases; nucleotides not matched to a gene: 4. Germline loops: CDR1 SGHTA, CDR2 FQGNSA. The CDR3: CASSFSSGSADTQYF. CDR3 sequence (DNA): TGTGCCAGCAGCTTTTCTAGCGGGAGCGCAGATACGCAGTATTTT.

The chain recombines TRBV6-1 with TRBJ1-5; D gene uncertain. The V end lost 1 base, the J end lost 6 bases, and 7 bases lay between the germline ends. This CDR3 is 13 amino acids long. Looked up from germline, CDR1 is MNHNS and CDR2 is SASEGT. The CDR3 DNA is TGTGCCAGCAGTGAAGAGGGCCGTCAGCCCCAGCATTTT. The encoded protein is CASSEEGRQPQHF.

Concerning this clonotype itself: At one of its ends the junction is not consistent with the germline gene, which may arise from a read error. The chain links TRBV7-2 to TRBJ2-1, with D perhaps being TRBD1 or TRBD2 (5 bases each). CDR3 size: 13 residues. Germline-derived CDR1 and CDR2 are SGHTA and FQGNSA. CDR3 sequence reads: CAGSRDVDNEQFF. The CDR3 region has the DNA TGTGCCGGCAGCCGGGACGTCGACAATGAGCAGTTCTTC.

This clonotype was recorded a few times. This chain connects TRBV28 to TRBJ1-2, with 7 bases matching TRBD1. V trimming: 6 bases; J trimming: 5 bases; junction bases outside the gene matches: 9. The CDR3 consists of 14 residues. The germline gives CDR1 MDHEN, CDR2 SYDVKM. The CDR3 bases are TGTGCCAGCAGCGAAACAGGGGAACTGTATGGCTACACCTTC. It translates to CASSETGELYGYTF.